This TCR beta chain was observed in a study of T-cell reconstitution after alpha-beta-depleted transplantation in children. This clonotype came up many times. Its antigen is unidentified. Unique molecular identifiers were incorporated into the prepared TCRbeta library. TCRdb redid the calling of the PCR reads with MiXCR, one entry per CDR3 protein. The sample yields about 4,500 distinct CDR3 sequences, roughly 26% seen once. Germline V CDR1 and CDR2: LNHDA, SQIVND (reference sequence). Trimming left V 4 bases short and J 0 bases short, with 9 bases between. The CDR3 sequence is 14 residues long. General study results and limits: Several hundred expanded graft clones reportedly supplied alpha-beta T cells about two months after transplant.

The rearrangement links TRBV19 to TRBJ1-1, with no clear D. This specimen was PBMCs, mostly from graft donor cells, taken 60 days after TCRalphabeta/CD19-depleted stem cell transplant. The clonotype was recovered from a boy younger than two who had a stem cell transplant for SCID, so the T cells may come from the graft donor. CDR3 residues: CASSKFTVNTEAFF. The CDR3 coding sequence is TGTGCCAGTAGTAAGTTTACAGTGAACACTGAAGCTTTCTTT.